Given below is one T cell receptor (beta chain) in context. Original analysis: Counts of nucleated cells, estimated from reference gene primer amplification, were obtained. The table came from immunoSEQ multiplex PCR; TCRdb's copy has only in-frame clones and leaves some out. That table supplies the V and J calls and clone size; D and trimming were determined from the DNA. The repertoire holds roughly 200,000 clones, with 90% as singletons. The data are from a study of blood T cell repertoires in COVID-19. Study details: Italy, Spain and the United States were the sources of the convalescent and acute COVID-19 samples. PBMCs, B-cell-depleted T cells, or T cells provided the cDNA or gDNA that made up the material.

The germline gives CDR1 SGHTA, CDR2 FQGNSA. CDR3 length: 16 amino acids. Trimming took 7 bases from V and 0 from J, leaving 16 bases between them. The clonotype was recovered from a man aged 50 to 59 with acute or convalescent COVID-19. V and J are TRBV7-2 and TRBJ2-1; D not resolved. Source material: peripheral blood. The CDR3 loop reads CASNKDRVSSYNEQFF. In nucleotides, the CDR3 is TGTGCCAGCAACAAAGACCGGGTTAGCTCCTACAATGAGCAGTTCTTC.